The present T cell receptor beta chain was sequenced within a study of OX40 agonist ivuxolimab in advanced cancers. Measured with immunoSEQ multiplex PCR; TCRdb has only the in-frame clones, and not every one. The sample lists tens of thousands of clones, 80% to 90% occurring once. A single count supports this clone. This CDR3 region has 15 residues. V was trimmed by 6 bases and J by 0 bases, leaving 12 bases between them. The V gene's germline CDR1 is MNHEY and CDR2 SVGAGI. The rearrangement uses TRBV6-5 and TRBJ2-1; D might be TRBD1 (6 bases). This receptor was obtained from an adult with an advanced solid tumor such as melanoma, head and neck, liver or kidney cancer. The sample in question was CD4+ or CD8+ T cells sorted from blood, obtained in a trial of the OX40 agonist ivuxolimab. The CDR3 loop reads CASSKWDTSYNEQFF. The CDR3 bases are TGTGCCAGCAGCAAATGGGACACCTCCTACAATGAGCAGTTCTTC.